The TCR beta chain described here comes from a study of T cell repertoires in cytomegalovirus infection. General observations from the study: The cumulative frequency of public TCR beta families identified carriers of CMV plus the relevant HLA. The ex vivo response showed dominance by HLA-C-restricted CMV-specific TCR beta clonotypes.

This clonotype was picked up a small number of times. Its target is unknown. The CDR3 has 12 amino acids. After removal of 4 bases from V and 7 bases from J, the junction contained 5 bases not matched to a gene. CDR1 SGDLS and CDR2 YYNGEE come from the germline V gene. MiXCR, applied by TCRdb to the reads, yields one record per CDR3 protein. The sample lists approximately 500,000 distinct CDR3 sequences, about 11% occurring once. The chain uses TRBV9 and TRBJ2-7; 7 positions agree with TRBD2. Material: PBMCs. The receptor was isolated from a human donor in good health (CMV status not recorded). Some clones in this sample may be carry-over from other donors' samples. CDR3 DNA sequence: TGTGCCAGCAGCACCTCGGGGGGTGAGCAGTACTTC. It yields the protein CASSTSGGEQYF.